This entry concerns a single TCR beta chain. Its specificity is not known. The data were taken from a study of PD-1 blockade in classical Hodgkin lymphoma. Overall study: Nivolumab 3 mg/kg was given intravenously every 2 weeks.

TCRdb keeps only in-frame clones here, not all; method: immunoSEQ multiplex PCR. The table includes about 32,000 clones, 92% detected once. The study, taken as a whole, reports: It was reported that newly diagnosed patients had less baseline TCR diversity than healthy donors. By C4D1 there was a significant rise in CD4+ TCR diversity but not in CD8+ TCR diversity. Diversity similar to that of newly diagnosed patients was seen at baseline in complete responders.

As to time point: cycle 4 day 1 (C4D1), after five to seven weeks of nivolumab. All trial patients relapsed after autologous stem cell transplantation. Out of thawed PBMCs, magnetic negative selection purified CD4+ T cells. Sequencing used CD4+ T cells from blood, obtained before the fourth cycle of nivolumab. The TCR sequence derives from a human donor with classical Hodgkin lymphoma.

CDR3 sequence: CASSLDRSSTYWGEQYF. Here the CDR3 DNA reads TGTGCCAGCAGCTTAGACCGAAGCTCTACGTACTGGGGGGAGCAGTACTTC. The genes are TRBV7-2 and TRBJ2-7; D is tentatively TRBD1 or TRBD2 (5 bases each). There are 17 residues in the CDR3. Trimming cost V 1 base and J 7 bases, with 23 bases left between them. Germline CDR1 is SGHTA and CDR2 is FQGNSA.